The rows below give T cell receptor beta chains drawn from one sample of a study of shared clonotypes between healthy human individuals. Here immunoSEQ multiplex PCR was the method, and the copy in TCRdb shows in-frame clones only, minus some. The table records 400,000 to 600,000 clones, roughly 77% of them present only once. Sequenced input: PBMCs. Source of these receptors: a woman in her thirties or forties in good health. Some clones in this sample may be carry-over from other donors' samples. The CDR3 runs from the conserved cysteine through the conserved F or W. The D gene is left open where the match is weak. Only part of the rows carry a size: once, few, many, or a class if the clone is expanded.

d_gene,v_gene,j_gene,abundance,CDR3aa,CDR3nt
.,TRBV11-3,TRBJ2-1,.,CASSSNPNSGNEQFF,TGTGCCAGCAGCTCAAACCCGAACAGTGGCAATGAGCAGTTCTTC
.,TRBV7-2,TRBJ1-3,.,CASSPGGAHSGNTIYF,TGTGCCAGCAGCCCTGGGGGTGCCCACTCTGGAAACACCATATATTTT
TRBD2,TRBV25-1,TRBJ2-3,.,CASSEWVGGLTDTQYF,TGTGCCAGCAGTGAATGGGTGGGAGGGCTGACAGATACGCAGTATTTT
TRBD1,TRBV18,TRBJ2-5,.,CASSRDSQETQYF,TGTGCCAGCTCCCGGGACAGCCAAGAGACCCAGTACTTC
TRBD2,TRBV4-2,TRBJ2-1,.,CASSQYSGRAYNEQFF,TGTGCCAGCAGCCAATATAGCGGGAGAGCCTACAATGAGCAGTTCTTC
.,TRBV30,TRBJ1-4,few,CAWGPTEKLFF,TGTGCCTGGGGACCTACTGAAAAACTGTTTTTT
TRBD1,TRBV28,TRBJ1-5,.,CASSLLARGRRQPQHF,TGTGCCAGCAGTTTATTAGCCAGGGGGCGACGGCAGCCCCAGCATTTT
.,TRBV2,TRBJ1-5,few,CASSERVGNQPQHF,TGTGCCAGCAGTGAAAGGGTAGGCAATCAGCCCCAGCATTTT
.,TRBV28,TRBJ1-1,.,CASKLTPGANTEAFF,TGTGCCAGCAAACTTACCCCGGGGGCGAACACTGAAGCTTTCTTT
TRBD1,TRBV19,TRBJ1-6,.,CASSPGGQGRSPLHF,TGTGCCAGTAGTCCCGGGGGACAGGGACGTTCACCCCTCCACTTT
TRBD1,TRBV11-2,TRBJ2-1,.,CASSLVGQGVKDEQFF,TGTGCCAGCAGCTTAGTAGGGCAGGGGGTTAAGGATGAGCAGTTCTTC
.,TRBV4-3,TRBJ1-1,few,CASSQDGANTEAFF,TGCGCCAGCAGCCAAGACGGGGCGAACACTGAAGCTTTCTTT
TRBD1,TRBV18,TRBJ1-1,many,CASSPGTELNTEAFF,TGTGCCAGCTCACCCGGGACAGAACTCAACACTGAAGCTTTCTTT
TRBD1,TRBV7-8,TRBJ1-2,.,CASSTGGFPDYGYTF,TGTGCCAGCAGTACAGGGGGATTTCCGGACTATGGCTACACCTTC
TRBD2,TRBV18,TRBJ2-5,.,CASSPESGRSETQYF,TGTGCCAGCTCACCCGAGTCCGGGAGGAGCGAGACCCAGTACTTC
.,TRBV6-1,TRBJ1-1,few,CASSGGGRVFTEAFF,TGTGCCAGCAGTGGGGGGGGCAGAGTCTTCACTGAAGCTTTCTTT
.,TRBV19,TRBJ2-5,.,CASSPLQETQYF,TGTGCCAGTAGTCCGTTACAAGAGACCCAGTACTTC
.,TRBV18,TRBJ2-7,.,CASSPISPSSYEQYF,TGTGCCAGCTCACCAATCTCCCCCAGTTCCTACGAGCAGTACTTC
TRBD2,TRBV5-1,TRBJ2-7,once,CASSLWAGTSAYEQYF,TGCGCCAGCAGCTTGTGGGCCGGGACTAGCGCCTACGAGCAGTACTTC
TRBD2,TRBV11-2,TRBJ2-3,.,CASSLGASGNTDTQYF,TGTGCCAGCAGCTTAGGGGCTAGCGGGAACACAGATACGCAGTATTTT
TRBD1,TRBV28,TRBJ1-1,once,CASSRTRGPNTEAFF,TGTGCCAGCAGCCGGACCAGGGGGCCGAACACTGAAGCTTTCTTT
TRBD2,TRBV5-1,TRBJ2-7,once,CASKLAGQSYEQYF,TGCGCCAGCAAATTAGCGGGCCAGTCCTACGAGCAGTACTTC
.,TRBV28,TRBJ2-5,.,CASSLSPWGVETQYF,TGTGCCAGCAGTTTAAGCCCTTGGGGGGTAGAGACCCAGTACTTC
TRBD1,TRBV19,TRBJ2-6,.,CASSIAGQGLSGANVLTF,TGTGCCAGTAGTATAGCTGGACAGGGGCTCTCTGGGGCCAACGTCCTGACTTTC
.,TRBV9,TRBJ2-3,.,CASSVVVEDTQYF,TGTGCCAGCAGCGTAGTAGTGGAAGATACGCAGTATTTT
.,TRBV7-2,TRBJ1-1,.,CASSLRTAPTNTEAFF,TGTGCCAGCAGCTTAAGGACAGCCCCAACGAACACTGAAGCTTTCTTT
.,TRBV9,TRBJ2-3,once,CASSVALTTDTQYF,TGTGCCAGCAGCGTAGCACTTACCACAGATACGCAGTATTTT
.,TRBV15,TRBJ1-1,.,CATSSVAGPGTEAFF,TGTGCCACCAGCAGTGTAGCTGGGCCCGGTACTGAAGCTTTCTTT